Following are 3 T cell receptor beta chains from one sample sequenced in a study of blood T cells in healthy people across ages. Alongside a J-beta primer mix, a sample-barcoded 5' primer served in a second PCR lasting about 7 to 11 cycles. From the 5' RACE reads, TCRdb called clonotypes with MiXCR, one entry per CDR3 protein. Of about 1.4 million distinct CDR3 sequences in the sample, approximately 63% were seen once. Sequenced material: blood. The receptors originated from a man between 18 and 35 years old in good health.

This clonotype was picked up one time. This may be a read error, as it is one base from a much larger clone. This sequence joins TRBV7-6 and TRBJ1-1; no definite D call. The V end was cut by 5 bases, the J end by 2 bases, with 9 bases between. Germline lookup yields CDR1 SGHVS and CDR2 FNYEAQ. CDR3 length equals 13 residues. CDR3 DNA sequence: TGTGCCAGCAGCGGGAAGGTTAACACTGAAGCTTTCTTT. This translates into CASSGKVNTEAFF.

The CDR3 reads CASSPLNGSDIQYF. In DNA form, the CDR3 reads TGTGCCAGCAGCCCCCTCAATGGGTCGGACATTCAGTACTTC. The chain links TRBV6-2 or TRBV6-3 to TRBJ2-4; D gene ambiguous. Trimming pared 6 bases from V and 8 bases from J, leaving 17 bases between. Germline V gene data show CDR1 as MNHEY and CDR2 as SVGEGT. The CDR3 is made up of 14 amino acids.

This clonotype was seen more than once but under ten times. The chain carries TRBV27 and TRBJ2-3; D remains unclear. The V and J ends lost 4 bases and 1 base respectively, with 12 bases between them. Germline V gives CDR1 MNHEY, CDR2 SMNVEV (reference sequence). This CDR3 is 15 amino acids long. The CDR3 DNA reads as TGTGCCAGCAGTTCAGATCTCGACGGCACAGATACGCAGTATTTT. Translating it yields CASSSDLDGTDTQYF.